Following are 20 T cell receptor beta chains from one sample sequenced in a study of CD8+CD57+ T cells in acquired aplastic anemia. Template material for TCR beta VDJ and CDR3 profiling consisted of genomic DNA. TCRdb reprocessed the reads via MiXCR and lists one record per CDR3 protein. Here the sample spans under 250,000 distinct CDR3 sequences, roughly 35% being singletons. The specimen sequenced was sorted CD4+, CD8+, or CD8+CD57+ T cells (not recorded which) from PBMCs. These receptors were taken from a human donor in good health, serving as a control.

The V gene is TRBV12-3 or TRBV12-4, the J gene TRBJ1-1; D might be TRBD1 (5 bases). Trimming left V 4 bases short and J 1 base short, with 13 bases between. This CDR3 has 15 residues. This chain's CDR3 is CASSSYGGKNTEAFF. Written as DNA, the CDR3 is TGTGCCAGCAGTTCCTACGGGGGGAAGAACACTGAAGCTTTCTTT.

This clonotype occurred a few times. A much larger clone lies a single base off, so this may be a read error. The genes are TRBV5-1 and TRBJ1-6; tentative D call: TRBD1 (5 bases). Looked up from germline, CDR1 is SGHRS and CDR2 is YFSETQ. V lost 3 bases to trimming and J lost 7 bases, with 11 bases between them. The CDR3 has 14 amino acids. The CDR3 sequence is CASSWGEWNSPLHF. The DNA of the CDR3 is TGCGCCAGCAGCTGGGGGGAATGGAATTCACCCCTCCACTTT.

In its sample, this clonotype was seen a few times. A single base separates this from a much larger clone, so it may be a read error. This chain links TRBV2 with TRBJ2-1; no definite D call. V shed 4 bases and J shed 5 bases, with 12 bases lying between them. CDR3 size: 14 residues. Germline V gene lookup returns CDR1 SNHLY and CDR2 FYNNEI. For the CDR3, the DNA is TGTGCCAGCAGTGGGGTACTTAGGCACAATGAGCAGTTCTTC. Translating gives CASSGVLRHNEQFF.

The chain combines TRBV7-6 with TRBJ1-5; tentative D call: TRBD1 (5 bases). Trimming stripped 2 bases from V and 9 bases from J, with 8 bases between. This CDR3 region has 12 residues. Germline assignment: CDR1 SGHVS and CDR2 FNYEAQ. The CDR3 nucleotides are TGTGCCAGCAGCTTACCTGGGGGGCCCCAGCATTTT. It is translated as CASSLPGGPQHF. Combining the CDR3 with reference TRBV7-6 and TRBJ1-5 gives the whole variable domain GAGVSQSPRYKVTKRGQDVALRCDPISGHVSLYWYRQALGQGPEFLTYFNYEAQQDKSGLPNDRFSAERPEGSISTLTIQRTEQRDSAMYRCASSLPGGPQHFGDGTRLSIL.

Of note for this clonotype: An end of the junction does not agree with germline; a read error may underlie this. The chain recombines TRBV11-1 with TRBJ2-3; 8 bases are a match to TRBD2. The germline CDR1 and CDR2 sequences are SGHAT and FQDESV (reference sequence). This CDR3 is built from 15 residues. The CDR3 nucleotides are TGTGCCAGCAGCCCCCGCGGGGGGCGCACAGATGCGCAGTATTTT. Amino acid sequence: CASSPRGGRTDAQYF.

This clonotype was counted ten times or more. The chain recombines TRBV9 with TRBJ2-1; 7 bases line up with TRBD1. The CDR3 length is 16 residues. V was pared by 2 bases and J by 4 bases, with 9 bases of the junction left unmatched. The germline CDR1 and CDR2 sequences are SGDLS and YYNGEE. CDR3: CASSVAPGQNYNEQFF. CDR3 nucleotide sequence: TGTGCCAGCAGCGTCGCGCCGGGACAGAATTACAATGAGCAGTTCTTC.

This rearrangement joins TRBV12-3 or TRBV12-4 to TRBJ1-5; no firm D call. Trimming cost V 6 bases and J 0 bases, with 9 bases left between them. The CDR3 totals 14 residues. CDR3 protein: CASRWGNSNQPQHF. CDR3 nucleotide sequence: TGTGCCAGCAGATGGGGTAATAGCAATCAGCCCCAGCATTTT.

Ten or more counts support this clonotype. The chain joins TRBV2 to TRBJ1-2; 7 nucleotides line up with TRBD1. Trimming cost V 5 bases and J 8 bases; bases outside gene matches: 2. The CDR3 length is 11 residues. Per the germline V gene, CDR1 is SNHLY and CDR2 is FYNNEI. The CDR3 loop reads CASSTDRGYTF. CDR3 in DNA: TGTGCCAGCAGTACGGACAGGGGCTACACCTTC.

This clonotype was found a few times. The chain recombines TRBV4-2 with TRBJ1-1; D unresolved. The CDR3 sequence is 14 residues long. V was shortened by 4 bases and J by 5 bases, with 14 bases between the two germline ends. CDR1 and CDR2 from the germline V gene are LGHNA and YNFKEQ. The CDR3 reads CASSRDSDGTEAFF. CDR3 coding DNA: TGTGCCAGCAGCCGCGATTCTGACGGGACTGAAGCTTTCTTT.

This sequence joins TRBV2 and TRBJ2-7; 7 positions agree with TRBD2. The CDR3 has 14 amino acids. Trimming at V came to 7 bases and at J to 5 bases, leaving 11 bases not matched to a gene. Germline V CDR1 and CDR2: SNHLY, FYNNEI. CDR3 coding DNA: TGTGCCAGCATTGGGACCGCAGGGAGGGACGAGCAGTACTTC. Its protein is CASIGTAGRDEQYF.

This clonotype was found many times. The V and J genes are TRBV20-1 and TRBJ1-1; D possibly corresponds to TRBD1 (6 bases). Germline CDR1 DFQATT, CDR2 SNEGSKA (reference sequence). The V end was cut by 5 bases, the J end by 6 bases, with 13 bases between. The CDR3 has 12 residues. The chain's CDR3 is CSAEQGYAEAFF. The CDR3 DNA reads as TGCAGTGCTGAACAGGGATATGCTGAAGCTTTCTTT.

This clonotype was seen a handful of times. The chain carries TRBV5-4 and TRBJ1-1; 10 nucleotides agree with TRBD1. The CDR3 is 17 amino acids. The germline CDR1 and CDR2 sequences are SGHNT and YYREEE (reference sequence). The ends lost 1 base at V and 3 bases at J; junction bases unmatched: 9. CDR3 residues: CASSLRQGAFVDTEAFF. The CDR3 coding sequence is TGTGCCAGCAGCTTGAGACAGGGGGCGTTCGTTGACACTGAAGCTTTCTTT.

The sample holds many counts of this clonotype. V usage is TRBV9 and J usage is TRBJ2-7, with D maybe TRBD2 (5 bases). Per germline, CDR1 SGDLS and CDR2 YYNGEE. Trimming pared 0 bases from V and 7 bases from J, leaving 11 bases between. The CDR3 is 13 amino acids. CDR3 DNA sequence: TGTGCCAGCAGCGTAGAGGTCTCGGGGGAGCAGTACTTC. Protein product: CASSVEVSGEQYF.

This clonotype was recorded many times. The chain recombines TRBV7-2 with TRBJ2-2; no clear D gene. The CDR3 consists of 12 residues. Germline values: CDR1 SGHTA, CDR2 FQGNSA. Trimming stripped 3 bases from V and 6 bases from J, with 5 bases between. The CDR3 region is CASSFDAGELFF. Here the CDR3 DNA reads TGTGCCAGCAGCTTTGATGCCGGGGAGCTGTTTTTT.

This clonotype was seen only a few times. CDR3 residues: CASSWDRENEKLFF. DNA of the CDR3: TGTGCCAGCAGTTGGGACAGGGAGAATGAAAAACTGTTTTTT. The rearrangement joins TRBV12-3 or TRBV12-4 to TRBJ1-4; 9 nucleotides agree with TRBD1. V dropped 4 bases and J dropped 5; count of bases not matched to a gene: 2. The CDR3 contains 14 residues.

The V call is TRBV20-1, the J call TRBJ2-7; the match to TRBD2 covers 10 bases. Losses at the gene ends were 5 bases for V and 3 bases for J; bases not matched to a gene: 4. From germline, CDR1 is DFQATT and CDR2 SNEGSKA (reference sequence). This CDR3 contains 13 residues. CDR3 sequence reads: CSAPGTSDYEQYF. In nucleotides, the CDR3 is TGCAGTGCTCCCGGGACTAGCGACTACGAGCAGTACTTC.

This clonotype showed up many times. The rearrangement uses TRBV29-1 and TRBJ2-7; 8 nucleotides match TRBD2. The CDR3 consists of 12 residues. From germline, CDR1 is SQVTM and CDR2 ANQGSEA. V dropped 4 bases and J dropped 7; count of bases not matched to a gene: 6. The CDR3 DNA reads as TGCAGCGTTGGATGGCGGGAGGAAGAGCAGTACTTC. It yields the protein CSVGWREEEQYF.

This clonotype was seen only a few times. V is TRBV27 and J is TRBJ1-6, with D tentatively TRBD1 (6 bases). In germline, CDR1 is MNHEY, CDR2 SMNVEV (reference sequence). Trimming shortened V by 5 bases and J by 5 bases, and 13 bases separated the two germline ends. The CDR3 consists of 15 residues. The CDR3 DNA is TGTGCCAGCAGTCCGGACAGACCAAATAATTCACCCCTCCACTTT. The encoded protein is CASSPDRPNNSPLHF.

This clonotype has ten or more counts. The chain links TRBV5-6 to TRBJ1-2, with D uncertain. From germline, CDR1 is SGHDT and CDR2 YYEEEE. The CDR3 is made up of 14 amino acids. The ends were cut back, 2 bases at V and 7 bases at J, with 15 bases in the middle. CDR3 DNA: TGTGCCAGCAGCTTTACCTTGACCCAGCGTGGCTACACCTTC. Protein: CASSFTLTQRGYTF.

This chain connects TRBV19 to TRBJ2-1; 7 bases line up with TRBD2. Germline assignment: CDR1 LNHDA and CDR2 SQIVND (reference sequence). Trimming cost V 5 bases and J 7 bases; bases outside gene matches: 8. The CDR3 has 14 amino acids. CDR3 nucleotides: TGTGCCAGTAGTCTGGGTGGGACTACGAATGAGCAGTTCTTC. Its protein is CASSLGGTTNEQFF.